Sequencing of this T cell receptor beta chain was carried out in a study of type 1 regulatory T cells. V was clipped by 3 bases and J by 5 bases, with 16 bases between them. The CDR3 sequence is 14 residues long. Germline V gene sequence: CDR1 DFQATT, CDR2 SNEGSKA (reference sequence). TCRdb passed the reads through MiXCR, listing each CDR3 protein once. The data show more than 50,000 distinct CDR3 sequences, with roughly two thirds seen just once and 1.5% to 2% held by the top ten. Comment on this clonotype: What it binds is unknown.

This TCR derives from a human donor in good health. The chain joins TRBV20-1 to TRBJ2-5; D possibly corresponds to TRBD2 (6 bases). What was sequenced was cultured non-Tr1 T cells, either the whole culture or a sorted T cell fraction (not recorded which). This chain's CDR3 is CSASVAEGGETQYF. Here the CDR3 DNA reads TGCAGTGCTAGTGTGGCGGAAGGAGGGGAGACCCAGTACTTC.